The 24 T cell receptor beta chains presented below share a single source sample, sequenced in a study of shared clonotypes between healthy human individuals. CD45RO-negative, CCR7-positively selected cells formed the naive CD8 fraction, excluding terminally differentiated effector memory CD45RA+ cells. Only in-frame clones appear in the TCRdb table, and some are missing; sequencing was by immunoSEQ multiplex PCR. The profile shows about 2 million clones, over 85% of them singletons. Sequencing was carried out using naive CD8+ T cells sorted from blood. These receptor sequences come from a young man in good health.

The chain combines TRBV25-1 with TRBJ2-7; no firm D call. Deletions cut 4 bases from V and 2 bases from J, with 6 bases between. The CDR3 contains 12 residues. The germline CDR1 and CDR2 sequences are MGHDK and SYGVNS. CDR3 in amino acids: CASSAATYEQYF. The CDR3 nucleotides read TGTGCCAGCAGTGCCGCAACCTACGAGCAGTACTTC.

The chain couples TRBV6-6 to TRBJ2-5, with 7 nucleotides matching TRBD1. Trimming took 6 bases from V and 2 from J; bases not matched to a gene: 9. The germline V gene encodes CDR1 MNHNY and CDR2 SVGAGI (reference sequence). CDR3 length: 15 residues. The CDR3 DNA sequence: TGTGCCAGCAGCCCAGGGGGTTCACCGCAAGAGACCCAGTACTTC. Translating gives CASSPGGSPQETQYF.

About this clone itself: The same CDR3 arises from other DNA sequences in this sample as well. The J gene is TRBJ2-5, the V gene TRBV27; 8 nucleotides line up with TRBD2. CDR1 is MNHEY, CDR2 SMNVEV, per germline (reference sequence). V was pared by 5 bases and J by 5 bases, with 1 base of the junction left unmatched. The CDR3 is 12 residues long. The CDR3 DNA reads TGTGCCAGCAGTGCTAGCGGGGAGACCCAGTACTTC. Translated, it gives CASSASGETQYF.

This sequence joins TRBV29-1 and TRBJ2-2; the D call may be TRBD1 or TRBD2 (5 bases each). The CDR3 extends over 12 amino acids. Germline CDR1 is SQVTM and CDR2 is ANQGSEA. The germline V and J ends were trimmed by 8 bases and 4 bases, with 11 bases remaining between them. Here the CDR3 reads CSTREITGELFF. The CDR3 DNA sequence: TGCAGCACCAGGGAGATCACCGGGGAGCTGTTTTTT.

The chain is built from TRBV9 and TRBJ2-3; D may be TRBD2 (6 bases). The V gene lost 3 bases and the J gene lost 2 bases, with 13 bases spanning the gap. The CDR3 consists of 15 residues. The germline V gene has CDR1 SGDLS and CDR2 YYNGEE. The CDR3 sequence: CASSGEVGNTDTQYF. CDR3 coding DNA: TGTGCCAGCAGCGGGGAGGTAGGGAACACAGATACGCAGTATTTT. Based on the CDR3 plus reference TRBV9 and TRBJ2-3, the full variable domain is DSGVTQTPKHLITATGQRVTLRCSPRSGDLSVYWYQQSLDQGLQFLIQYYNGEERAKGNILERFSAQQFPDLHSELNLSSLELGDSALYFCASSGEVGNTDTQYFGPGTRLTVL.

The chain has TRBV6-6 and TRBJ2-7; D is perhaps TRBD2 (6 bases). The CDR3 consists of 16 residues. Germline CDR1 and CDR2: MNHNY and SVGAGI (reference sequence). Between the trimmed V and J ends, which lost 6 bases and 4 bases, there was a span of 22 bases. This chain's CDR3 is CASSPRYGRNLYEQYF. The DNA for the CDR3 is TGTGCCAGCAGCCCTCGGTACGGGAGAAACTTATACGAGCAGTACTTC.

The chain employs TRBV7-9 and TRBJ2-7, with 15 nucleotides matching TRBD2. The V gene end was trimmed by 8 bases and the J gene end by 5 bases; junction bases not matched to a gene: 10. This CDR3 is 16 amino acids long. Germline values: CDR1 SEHNR, CDR2 FQNEAQ (reference sequence). DNA of the CDR3: TGTGCCAGCCAATCCGGGACTAGCGGGAGGAGCGACGAGCAGTACTTC. This codes for CASQSGTSGRSDEQYF.

The rearrangement links TRBV28 to TRBJ1-4; no definite D call. Germline V gene lookup returns CDR1 MDHEN and CDR2 SYDVKM. The CDR3 sequence is 12 residues long. Trimming left V 7 bases short and J 8 bases short, with 11 bases between. The CDR3 DNA is TGTGCCAGCACCAATCGATACGAAAAACTGTTTTTT. It is translated as CASTNRYEKLFF.

J is TRBJ2-7 and V is TRBV7-8; 9 bases are shared with TRBD2. With V trimmed by 1 base and J by 3 bases, 1 base remained unmatched. The CDR3 runs to 14 residues. Germline-derived CDR1 and CDR2 are SGHVS and FQNEAQ. Here the CDR3 reads CASSLGTSVYEQYF. CDR3 in DNA: TGTGCCAGCAGCTTAGGGACTAGCGTCTACGAGCAGTACTTC.

The chain employs TRBV5-5 and TRBJ2-7; D is unresolved. The CDR3 runs 13 residues. V was pared by 0 bases and J by 2 bases, with 6 bases between. Germline V gives CDR1 SGHKS, CDR2 YYEKEE (reference sequence). CDR3 residues: CASSLVPAYEQYF. In nucleotides, the CDR3 is TGTGCCAGCAGCTTGGTGCCGGCCTACGAGCAGTACTTC. Combining the CDR3 with reference TRBV5-5 and TRBJ2-7 gives the whole variable domain DAGVTQSPTHLIKTRGQQVTLRCSPISGHKSVSWYQQVLGQGPQFIFQYYEKEERGRGNFPDRFSARQFPNYSSELNVNALLLGDSALYLCASSLVPAYEQYFGPGTRLTVT.

This clone has more than one count but fewer than ten. Additional DNA sequences in this sample encode the identical CDR3. The rearrangement joins TRBV6-5 to TRBJ2-2; unclear D gene. Germline CDR1 reads MNHEY; CDR2 reads SVGAGI. There are 12 residues in the CDR3. Trimming took 0 bases from V and 7 from J, leaving 3 bases between them. Here the CDR3 reads CASSYSGGELFF. CDR3 nucleotides: TGTGCCAGCAGTTACTCGGGCGGGGAGCTGTTTTTT.

This chain links TRBV5-4 with TRBJ2-3, with no clear D. Germline CDR1 SGHNT, CDR2 YYREEE (reference sequence). The CDR3 is 12 residues long. V was pared by 4 bases and J by 4 bases, with 7 bases between. This chain's CDR3 is CASSTNPDTQYF. CDR3 nucleotides: TGTGCCAGCAGCACGAACCCAGATACGCAGTATTTT.

The chain has TRBV2 and TRBJ2-7, with TRBD2 matching 12 bases. The CDR3 loop spans 16 amino acids. Trimming took 6 bases from V and 2 from J; bases not matched to a gene: 8. Germline loops: CDR1 SNHLY, CDR2 FYNNEI. The CDR3 bases are TGTGCCAGCAGGAAATCACTAGCGGGAGGTGCCTACGAGCAGTACTTC. The encoded protein is CASRKSLAGGAYEQYF.

This chain joins TRBV6-6 and TRBJ1-2; D might be TRBD1 (6 bases). The CDR3 has 16 residues. The germline gives CDR1 MNHNY, CDR2 SVGAGI (reference sequence). The germline V and J ends were trimmed by 5 bases and 4 bases, with 20 bases remaining between them. The CDR3 is CASSNSHRDPIYGYTF. CDR3 coding DNA: TGTGCCAGCAGTAATTCTCACAGGGACCCAATCTATGGCTACACCTTC.

CDR3 coding DNA: TGTGCCAGCAGTTTGACGGCAAGCAGAAACACCATATATTTT. Translating it yields CASSLTASRNTIYF. This chain uses TRBV28 with TRBJ1-3; D ambiguous. Trimming cost V 3 bases and J 5 bases, with 11 bases left between them. Germline V gene data show CDR1 as MDHEN and CDR2 as SYDVKM. The CDR3 runs 14 residues.

This clone was counted between two and nine times. The chain has TRBV27 and TRBJ2-1, with 8 bases lining up with TRBD2. V was pared by 4 bases and J by 2 bases, with 4 bases of the junction left unmatched. The CDR3 consists of 15 residues. CDR1 MNHEY and CDR2 SMNVEV come from the germline V gene (reference sequence). The CDR3 loop is CASSYDGGAYNEQFF. DNA for the CDR3: TGTGCCAGCAGTTACGACGGGGGGGCCTACAATGAGCAGTTCTTC.

V is TRBV28 and J is TRBJ2-2; 7 nucleotides match TRBD1. V shed 5 bases, J shed 4 bases, and the junction held 7 bases outside the gene matches. CDR1 and CDR2 from the germline V gene are MDHEN and SYDVKM. CDR3 size: 15 residues. The DNA for the CDR3 is TGTGCCAGCAGTATAAGGGGGCTCCGCACCGGGGAGCTGTTTTTT. The encoded protein is CASSIRGLRTGELFF.

The rearrangement joins TRBV13 to TRBJ1-3, with D maybe TRBD1 (5 bases). V was pared by 6 bases and J by 0 bases, with 15 bases between. The germline V gene has CDR1 PRHDT and CDR2 FYEKMQ (reference sequence). The CDR3 runs 16 residues. The CDR3 nucleotides read TGTGCCAGCAGTAAAATGACAGCCTTCTCTGGAAACACCATATATTTT. Amino acids: CASSKMTAFSGNTIYF.

The rearrangement joins TRBV30 to TRBJ2-5, with a weak D call TRBD2 (6 bases). The germline V gene encodes CDR1 GTSNPN and CDR2 SVGIG (reference sequence). V was clipped by 1 base and J by 1 base, with 10 bases between them. This CDR3 contains 14 residues. The CDR3 region is CAWSGLASQETQYF. The DNA for the CDR3 is TGTGCCTGGAGTGGGCTAGCGTCCCAAGAGACCCAGTACTTC.

This clone is a singleton in its sample. The genes are TRBV4-1 and TRBJ2-3; D perhaps matches TRBD2 (6 bases). The CDR3 is 13 residues long. With 4 bases removed from V and 6 bases from J, the gap between germline ends came to 11 bases. Germline CDR1 MGHRA, CDR2 YSYEKL. The CDR3 region is CASSPPGRDTQYF. The CDR3, as DNA: TGCGCCAGCAGCCCCCCAGGGAGGGATACGCAGTATTTT.

Turning to this clone: Within the sample, other DNA sequences also encode this same CDR3. This chain uses TRBV7-6 with TRBJ2-7, with D perhaps matching TRBD1 (6 bases). In germline, CDR1 is SGHVS, CDR2 FNYEAQ. There are 14 residues in the CDR3. Trimming stripped 5 bases from V and 4 bases from J, with 15 bases between. The CDR3 region is CASSPLTGAYEQYF. The CDR3 nucleotides are TGTGCCAGCAGCCCGCTGACAGGTGCTTACGAGCAGTACTTC.

J is TRBJ1-1 and V is TRBV9; the match to TRBD1 covers 9 bases. Germline CDR1 and CDR2: SGDLS and YYNGEE. The CDR3 is made up of 13 amino acids. V shed 4 bases, J shed 6 bases, and the junction held 4 bases outside the gene matches. CDR3 in amino acids: CASSYGTGSEAFF. The CDR3 DNA reads as TGTGCCAGCAGCTACGGGACAGGGTCTGAAGCTTTCTTT.

V and J are TRBV5-1 and TRBJ2-7; D is possibly TRBD1 (6 bases). The ends were cut back, 4 bases at V and 4 bases at J, with 12 bases in the middle. The germline V gene has CDR1 SGHRS and CDR2 YFSETQ. This CDR3 is built from 13 residues. The CDR3 spells CASSLRQEYEQYF. As DNA, the CDR3 is TGCGCCAGCAGCCTGCGACAGGAGTACGAGCAGTACTTC.

This clone turned up a few times. V usage is TRBV11-2 and J usage is TRBJ1-5, with TRBD1 as a possible D gene (5 bases). V was clipped by 2 bases and J by 7 bases, with 15 bases between them. The CDR3 covers 15 residues. The germline gives CDR1 SGHAT, CDR2 FQNNGV. The CDR3 DNA follows: TGTGCCAGCAGCTTATCCCCAGGGAATGAGCAGCCCCAGCATTTT. Residues: CASSLSPGNEQPQHF.